The 27 T cell receptor beta chains below were found in one sample sequenced in a study of molecular identifiers for immune sequencing clone quantification. TCRdb fed the PCR reads into MiXCR, producing one record per CDR3 protein. The sample holds some 320,000 distinct CDR3 sequences; 20% to 25% are singletons and the top ten take 0.75% to 0.85%. The sequenced material came from naive CD8+ T cells from blood, with Jurkat cell RNA spiked in. As to subset: FACS-sorted CD8+CD4-CCR7+CD45RA+ naive T cells. The receptors were sampled from a human donor in good health. Some libraries in this study had Jurkat cell RNA spiked in.

In regard to this clonotype: It may be a read error: a sequence one base away is much more abundant. The CDR3 DNA follows: TGTGCCAACAGTTTAGGGCAGGGGATCACTGGCTACACCTTC. Protein product: CANSLGQGITGYTF. The rearrangement links TRBV27 to TRBJ1-2; weak D call: TRBD1 (6 bases). This CDR3 region has 14 residues. Germline CDR1 MNHEY, CDR2 SMNVEV (reference sequence).

Only a few counts were recorded for this clonotype. The V and J genes are TRBV7-9 and TRBJ1-1, with 8 bases that match TRBD1. Germline assignment: CDR1 SEHNR and CDR2 FQNEAQ (reference sequence). The CDR3 totals 18 residues. The V gene end was trimmed by 5 bases and the J gene end by 5 bases; junction bases not matched to a gene: 19. The CDR3 spells CASSPKTGANGGTTEAFF. The CDR3 DNA reads as TGTGCCAGCAGCCCAAAGACAGGGGCTAACGGAGGAACTACTGAAGCTTTCTTT.

Comments on this clonotype: A much bigger clone sits one base away, suggesting this may be a read error. The V gene is TRBV27, the J gene TRBJ2-4; a possible D gene is TRBD2 (5 bases). There are 14 residues in the CDR3. Germline V CDR1 and CDR2: MNHEY, SMNVEV (reference sequence). V gave up 2 bases and J gave up 13 bases, with 18 bases separating them. In DNA form, the CDR3 reads TGTGCCAGCAGTTTAGGGAGCGGATACAATGAGCAGTACTTC. Amino acids: CASSLGSGYNEQYF.

The V gene is TRBV4-1, the J gene TRBJ1-2; the D is unclear. Germline CDR1 and CDR2: MGHRA and YSYEKL. CDR3 size: 18 residues. V shed 4 bases and J shed 0 bases, with 21 bases lying between them. CDR3 DNA sequence: TGCGCCAGCAGCCGAGAACCCCCGGCCGGAAGAGCTAACTATGGCTACACCTTC. Its protein product is CASSREPPAGRANYGYTF.

J is TRBJ1-2 and V is TRBV7-9; TRBD1 aligns across 9 bases. Trimming took 5 bases from V and 5 from J; bases not matched to a gene: 9. CDR3 size: 15 residues. Germline loops: CDR1 SEHNR, CDR2 FQNEAQ (reference sequence). CDR3 in DNA: TGTGCCAGCAGCCGGACGTCGGACAGGGGTTATGGCTACACCTTC. It yields the protein CASSRTSDRGYGYTF. The full variable domain, with the rest looked up from reference TRBV7-9 and TRBJ1-2, is DTGVSQNPRHKITKRGQNVTFRCDPISEHNRLYWYRQTLGQGPEFLTYFQNEAQLEKSRLLSDRFSAERPKGSFSTLEIQRTEQGDSAMYLCASSRTSDRGYGYTFGSGTRLTVV.

This clonotype was seen at least ten times. The V call is TRBV4-2, the J call TRBJ2-7; D call uncertain. Per the germline V gene, CDR1 is LGHNA and CDR2 is YNFKEQ. This CDR3 has 11 residues. V shed 3 bases and J shed 6 bases, with 6 bases lying between them. The chain's CDR3 is CASSQGFEQYF. The CDR3 DNA reads as TGTGCCAGCAGCCAGGGGTTCGAGCAGTACTTC.

This clonotype was seen ten or more times. V gene TRBV7-9 combines with J gene TRBJ2-3; D is possibly TRBD2 (6 bases). The CDR3 is 15 residues long. Germline V gene data show CDR1 as SEHNR and CDR2 as FQNEAQ (reference sequence). Trimming shortened V by 5 bases and J by 0 bases, and 12 bases separated the two germline ends. The CDR3 protein is CASSPGGASTDTQYF. The CDR3 coding sequence is TGTGCCAGCAGCCCTGGCGGGGCGAGCACAGATACGCAGTATTTT.

The gene calls are TRBV7-8 and TRBJ2-5; a weak D match, TRBD1 (6 bases). The CDR3 has 14 residues. CDR1 SGHVS and CDR2 FQNEAQ come from the germline V gene. The germline V and J ends were trimmed by 5 bases and 1 base, with 11 bases remaining between them. CDR3 in DNA: TGTGCCAGCAGCCCGAACAGGGCCCAAGAGACCCAGTACTTC. It specifies CASSPNRAQETQYF. Full variable domain (rest looked up from reference TRBV7-8 and TRBJ2-5): GAGVSQSPRYKVAKRGQDVALRCDPISGHVSLFWYQQALGQGPEFLTYFQNEAQLDKSGLPSDRFFAERPEGSVSTLKIQRTQQEDSAVYLCASSPNRAQETQYFGPGTRLLVL.

This clonotype came up many times. The chain carries TRBV4-2 and TRBJ2-7; D tentatively fits TRBD1 or TRBD2 (5 bases each). The CDR3 sequence is 15 residues long. The germline gives CDR1 LGHNA, CDR2 YNFKEQ. V lost 2 bases to trimming and J lost 2 bases, with 13 bases between them. The CDR3 sequence is CASSQTGTSAYEQYF. The DNA for the CDR3 is TGTGCCAGCAGCCAAACCGGGACCTCTGCCTACGAGCAGTACTTC.

This clonotype was seen ten or more times. V and J are TRBV25-1 and TRBJ2-7, with a tentative D call TRBD1 (8 bases). Deletions cut 6 bases from V and 4 bases from J, with 16 bases between. The germline V gene encodes CDR1 MGHDK and CDR2 SYGVNS. There are 14 residues in the CDR3. CDR3 protein: CASRGGDRSYEQYF. The CDR3 bases are TGTGCCAGCAGGGGGGGGGACAGGAGTTACGAGCAGTACTTC.

The chain joins TRBV4-2 to TRBJ2-1; TRBD2 agrees at 14 bases. The CDR3 is 18 residues long. V was clipped by 4 bases and J by 2 bases; unmatched bases: 7. Germline CDR1 reads LGHNA; CDR2 reads YNFKEQ. The CDR3 DNA reads as TGTGCCAGCAGCCGCCCCAGGGGACTAGCGGGAGCCTACAATGAGCAGTTCTTC. Translated: CASSRPRGLAGAYNEQFF.

The V and J genes are TRBV6-2 or TRBV6-3 and TRBJ1-3; D not resolved. Germline assignment: CDR1 MNHEY and CDR2 SVGEGT. With 3 bases removed from V and 0 bases from J, the gap between germline ends came to 3 bases. CDR3 size: 13 residues. This chain's CDR3 is CASSYTSGNTIYF. DNA for the CDR3: TGTGCCAGCAGTTATACCTCTGGAAACACCATATATTTT.

This clonotype has more than one count but fewer than ten. V usage is TRBV29-1 and J usage is TRBJ2-7, with TRBD2 identical over 11 bases. Looked up from germline, CDR1 is SQVTM and CDR2 is ANQGSEA. This CDR3 region has 13 residues. V trimming: 6 bases; J trimming: 3 bases; junction bases outside the gene matches: 4. This CDR3 reads CSVLLAGDYEQYF. CDR3 sequence (DNA): TGCAGCGTCCTACTAGCGGGGGACTACGAGCAGTACTTC.

The V and J genes are TRBV24-1 and TRBJ2-1; D is ambiguous. CDR3 length: 13 residues. Per germline, CDR1 KGHDR and CDR2 SFDVKD. The V and J ends lost 5 bases and 3 bases respectively, with 7 bases between them. CDR3 nucleotide sequence: TGTGCCACCAGTGTCGGCAGCTACAATGAGCAGTTCTTC. Translating gives CATSVGSYNEQFF.

This clonotype has ten or more counts. This sequence joins TRBV6-2 or TRBV6-3 and TRBJ2-5; D remains unclear. Deletions cut 1 base from V and 3 bases from J, with 9 bases between. The CDR3 loop spans 14 amino acids. Germline loops: CDR1 MNHEY, CDR2 SVGEGT. CDR3 sequence reads: CASSYLPAKETQYF. DNA for the CDR3: TGTGCCAGCAGTTACTTGCCAGCAAAAGAGACCCAGTACTTC.

This clonotype was picked up many times. The chain is built from TRBV24-1 and TRBJ2-3, with 7 bases fitting TRBD1. The CDR3 runs 15 residues. V shed 4 bases and J 4 bases; nucleotides not matched to a gene: 7. Per the germline V gene, CDR1 is KGHDR and CDR2 is SFDVKD. CDR3 region: CATSDRDSTADTQYF. The CDR3, as DNA: TGTGCCACCAGTGACCGGGACAGCACGGCAGATACGCAGTATTTT.

At least ten counts were recorded for this clonotype. The V gene is TRBV6-5, the J gene TRBJ2-1, with TRBD2 identical over 8 bases. The CDR3 is 16 amino acids. The V and J ends lost 2 bases and 2 bases, in that order; junction bases with no gene match: 5. In germline, CDR1 is MNHEY, CDR2 SVGAGI. CDR3 DNA sequence: TGTGCCAGCAGTTACACCGGACTAGCAGCCTACAATGAGCAGTTCTTC. Its translation: CASSYTGLAAYNEQFF.

About this clonotype itself: Since a much larger clone is just one base distant, this may be a read error. The chain has TRBV6-2 or TRBV6-3 and TRBJ1-2; D remains unclear. Trimming took 4 bases from V and 9 from J, leaving 18 bases between them. Germline values: CDR1 MNHEY, CDR2 SVGEGT. CDR3 size: 14 residues. The chain's CDR3 is CASSWATSGNSYTF. The CDR3 DNA is TGTGCCAGCAGTTGGGCAACGAGCGGTAATAGCTACACCTTC.

This clonotype was seen many times. This chain connects TRBV6-5 to TRBJ2-6; 9 bases agree with TRBD1. This CDR3 has 16 residues. Germline values: CDR1 MNHEY, CDR2 SVGAGI. V gave up 9 bases and J gave up 3 bases; unmatched junction bases: 9. The CDR3 DNA reads as TGTGCCAGTTCCCGGGACAGGGTCGGTGGGGCCAACGTCCTGACTTTC. This sequence encodes CASSRDRVGGANVLTF.

This clonotype was observed many times. This chain uses TRBV7-9 with TRBJ1-2; possible D gene TRBD1, 5 bases. V was trimmed by 1 base and J by 4 bases, leaving 16 bases between them. Germline CDR1 SEHNR, CDR2 FQNEAQ (reference sequence). This CDR3 region has 16 residues. The CDR3 DNA reads as TGTGCCAGCAGCTTAGGACGGGCAGGGTCGGTCTATGGCTACACCTTC. The encoded protein is CASSLGRAGSVYGYTF.

Of note for this clonotype: A much larger clone differs by one base, so this may be a read error. Since the CDR3 does not end with the conserved phenylalanine or tryptophan, this likely comes from a read error. The rearrangement links TRBV4-1 to TRBJ1-3; no firm D call. CDR3 length: 15 amino acids. The germline V gene encodes CDR1 MGHRA and CDR2 YSYEKL. Trimming pared 0 bases from V and 0 bases from J, leaving 6 bases between. The CDR3 region has the DNA TGCGCCAGCAGCCAAGATCGCAGCTCTGGAAACACCATATATCTT. It codes for CASSQDRSSGNTIYL.

This clonotype appeared many times. V and J are TRBV7-6 and TRBJ2-6, with 10 bases aligning to TRBD1. Germline CDR1 SGHVS, CDR2 FNYEAQ. The CDR3 sequence is 18 residues long. Germline trimming cut 5 bases from V and 0 bases from J; bases unmatched to any gene: 7. CDR3 region: CASSGGQGEISGANVLTF. Written as DNA, the CDR3 is TGTGCCAGCAGCGGAGGACAGGGGGAAATCTCTGGGGCCAACGTCCTGACTTTC.

This clonotype appeared many times. The chain links TRBV9 to TRBJ2-3; 7 bases are shared with TRBD1. CDR1 and CDR2 (germline): SGDLS, YYNGEE. This CDR3 comprises 14 residues. V lost 0 bases to trimming and J lost 4 bases; unmatched junction nucleotides: 2. For the CDR3, the DNA is TGTGCCAGCAGCGTAGACAGGGGCGCAGATACGCAGTATTTT. It specifies CASSVDRGADTQYF.

This clonotype was seen many times. The chain is built from TRBV30 and TRBJ1-2; unclear D gene. The CDR3 has 12 amino acids. Trimming took off 2 bases at V and 1 base at J, with 5 bases between the two ends. Germline CDR1 GTSNPN, CDR2 SVGIG (reference sequence). The CDR3 region is CAWSWSNYGYTF. The CDR3, as DNA: TGTGCCTGGAGTTGGAGTAACTATGGCTACACCTTC.

This clonotype was found once. This may come from a read error, since a much larger clone is one base off. This chain joins TRBV4-3 and TRBJ1-4, with 8 bases matching TRBD1. V lost 0 bases to trimming and J lost 7 bases; unmatched junction nucleotides: 10. The germline V gene encodes CDR1 LGHNA and CDR2 YSLEER. CDR3 size: 17 residues. CDR3 in amino acids: CASSQDQGAGVVEKLFF. The CDR3 coding sequence is TGCGCCAGCAGCCAAGATCAGGGGGCCGGGGTAGTTGAAAAACTGTTTTTT.

This clonotype was observed at least ten times. The chain uses TRBV28 and TRBJ2-7; D is possibly TRBD1 (5 bases). V lost 9 bases and J lost 2, with 11 bases in between. The CDR3 is made up of 12 amino acids. From germline, CDR1 is MDHEN and CDR2 SYDVKM. The CDR3, as DNA: TGTGCCAGTAGTGCAGGGACCTACGAGCAGTACTTC. Translated, it gives CASSAGTYEQYF.

This clonotype has at least ten counts. The V and J genes are TRBV28 and TRBJ2-7; 7 nucleotides align to TRBD1. Unmatched junction bases numbered 11, after V lost 6 bases and J lost 0 bases. CDR1 is MDHEN, CDR2 SYDVKM, per germline. The CDR3 contains 16 residues. CDR3 loop: CASSRKWGQYSYEQYF. CDR3 DNA: TGTGCCAGCAGCCGTAAATGGGGACAGTACTCCTACGAGCAGTACTTC. Drawing the rest from reference TRBV28 and TRBJ2-7, the complete variable domain is DVKVTQSSRYLVKRTGEKVFLECVQDMDHENMFWYRQDPGLGLRLIYFSYDVKMKEKGDIPEGYSVSREKKERFSLILESASTNQTSMYLCASSRKWGQYSYEQYFGPGTRLTVT.